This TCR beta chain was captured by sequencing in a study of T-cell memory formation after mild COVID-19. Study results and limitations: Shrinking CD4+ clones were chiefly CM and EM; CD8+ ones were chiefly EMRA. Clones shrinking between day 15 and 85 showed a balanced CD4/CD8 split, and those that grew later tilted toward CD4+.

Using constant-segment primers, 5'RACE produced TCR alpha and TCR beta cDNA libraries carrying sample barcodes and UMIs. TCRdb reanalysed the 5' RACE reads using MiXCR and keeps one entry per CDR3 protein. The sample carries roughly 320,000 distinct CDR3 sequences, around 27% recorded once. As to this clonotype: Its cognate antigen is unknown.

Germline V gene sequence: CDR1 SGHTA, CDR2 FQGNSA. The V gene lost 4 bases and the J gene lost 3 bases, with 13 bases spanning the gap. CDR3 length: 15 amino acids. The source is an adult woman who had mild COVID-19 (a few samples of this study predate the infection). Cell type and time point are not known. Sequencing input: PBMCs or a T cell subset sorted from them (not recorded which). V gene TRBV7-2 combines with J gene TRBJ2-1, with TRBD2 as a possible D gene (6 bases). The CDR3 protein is CASSWGASDYNEQFF. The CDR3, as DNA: TGTGCCAGCAGCTGGGGTGCTAGCGACTACAATGAGCAGTTCTTC.